One and the same sample provided the 24 T cell receptor beta chains below, sequenced in a study of blood T cell repertoires in COVID-19. The method was immunoSEQ multiplex PCR; TCRdb's version includes in-frame clones alone and lacks a portion of them. The sample records about 240,000 clones, approximately 86% being singletons. What was sequenced was peripheral blood. The source is a woman in her 70s with active or convalescent COVID-19.

The rearrangement uses TRBV4-1 and TRBJ1-6; maybe TRBD1 (6 bases). CDR1 is MGHRA, CDR2 YSYEKL, per germline. Trimming took off 6 bases at V and 7 bases at J, with 10 bases between the two ends. The CDR3 covers 13 residues. Here the CDR3 DNA reads TGCGCCAGCAGGGATCAGGGGAATTCACCCCTCCACTTT. Residues: CASRDQGNSPLHF.

This rearrangement joins TRBV7-6 to TRBJ1-3, with D tentatively TRBD1 (5 bases). The ends were cut back, 0 bases at V and 0 bases at J, with 9 bases in the middle. This CDR3 contains 16 residues. From germline, CDR1 is SGHVS and CDR2 FNYEAQ. CDR3 nucleotides: TGTGCCAGCAGCTTAGCAAGGGGTAGCTCTGGAAACACCATATATTTT. It codes for CASSLARGSSGNTIYF.

The V gene is TRBV19, the J gene TRBJ1-1; 7 nucleotides align to TRBD1. After removal of 6 bases from V and 1 base from J, the junction contained 5 bases not matched to a gene. The CDR3 is made up of 14 amino acids. Germline V gene lookup returns CDR1 LNHDA and CDR2 SQIVND (reference sequence). The CDR3 nucleotides read TGTGCCAGTAGCCGAGGGACAGCGAACACTGAAGCTTTCTTT. This sequence encodes CASSRGTANTEAFF.

V is TRBV6-2 or TRBV6-3 and J is TRBJ1-1; D is possibly TRBD1 (5 bases). This CDR3 region has 12 residues. The germline CDR1 and CDR2 sequences are MNHEY and SVGEGT. Trimming removed 5 bases from V and 5 bases from J, with 9 bases in between. The CDR3 nucleotides are TGTGCCAGCAGTAGCGCAGGGACTGAAGCTTTCTTT. It encodes CASSSAGTEAFF.

This chain uses TRBV24-1 with TRBJ2-7; D call uncertain. Trimming shortened V by 1 base and J by 5 bases, and 2 bases separated the two germline ends. The CDR3 is 11 residues long. Germline V gene data show CDR1 as KGHDR and CDR2 as SFDVKD. The CDR3 loop is CATSDFDEQYF. The CDR3 region has the DNA TGTGCCACCAGTGATTTCGACGAGCAGTACTTC.

The rearrangement joins TRBV7-6 to TRBJ1-6; tentatively, D is TRBD1 (6 bases). The CDR3 totals 14 residues. Trimming cost V 4 bases and J 7 bases, with 11 bases left between them. Germline-derived CDR1 and CDR2 are SGHVS and FNYEAQ. The CDR3 DNA follows: TGTGCCAGCAGCTCGGGACACGTAAATTCACCCCTCCACTTT. Protein sequence: CASSSGHVNSPLHF.

The chain uses TRBV11-3 and TRBJ1-1, with 10 bases aligning to TRBD1. Trimming at V came to 1 base and at J to 8 bases, leaving 7 bases not matched to a gene. The germline gives CDR1 SGHNT, CDR2 YENEEA. The CDR3 contains 15 residues. CDR3 nucleotide sequence: TGTGCCAGCAGCTTAGGTGAAGGACAGGGGGAAGAAGCTTTCTTT. This gives the protein CASSLGEGQGEEAFF.

This rearrangement joins TRBV5-6 to TRBJ1-3; D may be TRBD1 (5 bases). V shed 0 bases and J shed 6 bases, with 19 bases lying between them. Germline V gene sequence: CDR1 SGHDT, CDR2 YYEEEE. The CDR3 consists of 17 residues. The chain's CDR3 is CASSLAGGRIFINTIYF. The CDR3 DNA sequence: TGTGCCAGCAGCTTGGCCGGGGGTCGAATCTTCATAAACACCATATATTTT.

The chain employs TRBV6-5 and TRBJ2-1; 7 bases line up with TRBD1. The CDR3 is made up of 15 amino acids. V lost 7 bases, J lost 2 bases, and 8 bases stayed unmatched. The germline V gene has CDR1 MNHEY and CDR2 SVGAGI. Here the CDR3 reads CASKTGQEPYNEQFF. Here the CDR3 DNA reads TGTGCCAGCAAAACCGGACAGGAACCCTACAATGAGCAGTTCTTC.

The J gene is TRBJ1-3, the V gene TRBV5-4; D is uncertain. The CDR3 length is 15 residues. Trimming cost V 0 bases and J 2 bases, with 9 bases left between them. Per germline, CDR1 SGHNT and CDR2 YYREEE (reference sequence). The CDR3 sequence is CASSLEGGAGNTIYF. Here the CDR3 DNA reads TGTGCCAGCAGCTTGGAAGGCGGGGCTGGAAACACCATATATTTT.

The chain combines TRBV7-2 with TRBJ1-1; tentatively, D is TRBD1 (6 bases). The germline CDR1 and CDR2 sequences are SGHTA and FQGNSA. CDR3 length: 14 amino acids. Trimming shortened V by 5 bases and J by 5 bases, and 15 bases separated the two germline ends. The CDR3 spells CASSPQGRGTEAFF. The CDR3 coding sequence is TGTGCCAGCAGCCCACAGGGAAGAGGTACTGAAGCTTTCTTT.

This clone has just a few counts. The chain has TRBV19 and TRBJ2-1; 8 nucleotides match TRBD1. J lost 2 bases, V lost 5 bases, and 11 bases had no gene match. In germline, CDR1 is LNHDA, CDR2 SQIVND (reference sequence). This CDR3 is 17 amino acids long. The CDR3 spells CASSRLGQVVTYNEQFF. CDR3 in DNA: TGTGCCAGTAGTCGCTTGGGACAGGTGGTAACCTACAATGAGCAGTTCTTC.

This chain connects TRBV10-3 to TRBJ1-1, with D unresolved. The CDR3 is made up of 16 amino acids. V gave up 5 bases and J gave up 5 bases, with 21 bases separating them. Germline-derived CDR1 and CDR2 are ENHRY and SYGVKD. The CDR3 DNA sequence: TGTGCCATCAGTTTGGGAGGACCCCGGATGGGAACTGAAGCTTTCTTT. It codes for CAISLGGPRMGTEAFF.

The rearrangement links TRBV11-3 to TRBJ2-1; 9 nucleotides align to TRBD1. The J segment lost 7 bases and the V segment lost 4 bases, leaving 17 bases of the junction unmatched. The germline V gene has CDR1 SGHNT and CDR2 YENEEA. This CDR3 region has 18 residues. The CDR3 loop is CASSSHLSTGGIRNEQFF. DNA of the CDR3: TGTGCCAGCAGCTCACACCTTTCCACAGGGGGCATTAGAAATGAGCAGTTCTTC.

This clone was picked up a small number of times. The gene calls are TRBV5-6 and TRBJ1-4; 7 bases align to TRBD1. Germline CDR1 is SGHDT and CDR2 is YYEEEE. Trimming at V came to 1 base and at J to 8 bases, leaving 8 bases not matched to a gene. The CDR3 consists of 15 residues. CDR3 coding DNA: TGTGCCAGCAGCTTGACGGACAGGATTAAAGAAAAACTGTTTTTT. This gives the protein CASSLTDRIKEKLFF.

This clone showed up just once. The chain carries TRBV5-1 and TRBJ2-7; a possible D gene is TRBD1 (5 bases). V shed 4 bases and J shed 2 bases, with 13 bases lying between them. The CDR3 covers 14 residues. The germline V gene has CDR1 SGHRS and CDR2 YFSETQ. This CDR3 reads CASSGQTATYEQYF. In nucleotides, the CDR3 is TGCGCCAGCAGCGGACAAACCGCTACCTACGAGCAGTACTTC.

This chain connects TRBV7-6 to TRBJ1-1; D uncertain. Trimming pared 3 bases from V and 3 bases from J, leaving 8 bases between. This CDR3 spans 13 amino acids. The V gene's germline CDR1 is SGHVS and CDR2 FNYEAQ. The CDR3 DNA reads TGTGCCAGCAGCTTTAGGGAGGACACTGAAGCTTTCTTT. Translation gives CASSFREDTEAFF.

To note about this clone: This CDR3 is also generated by other DNA sequences in the sample. In nucleotides, the CDR3 is TGTGCCAGCTCTATAAGGGGTTCACCCCTCCACTTT. Its protein is CASSIRGSPLHF. The gene calls are TRBV6-5 and TRBJ1-6, with D perhaps TRBD1 (5 bases). The V and J ends lost 8 bases and 9 bases respectively, with 11 bases between them. The CDR3 length is 12 residues. Germline CDR1 reads MNHEY; CDR2 reads SVGAGI.

This chain joins TRBV5-1 and TRBJ1-1; maybe TRBD1 (6 bases). The CDR3 has 13 residues. Germline values: CDR1 SGHRS, CDR2 YFSETQ. V dropped 0 bases and J dropped 11 bases, with 14 bases sitting between them. The CDR3 region is CASSLGQEIGAFF. DNA for the CDR3: TGCGCCAGCAGCTTGGGACAGGAAATAGGGGCTTTCTTT.

The sample holds one count of this clone. The chain recombines TRBV7-2 with TRBJ1-2; possibly TRBD1 for D (6 bases). The CDR3 covers 14 residues. The V gene lost 8 bases and the J gene lost 4 bases, with 17 bases spanning the gap. The V gene's germline CDR1 is SGHTA and CDR2 FQGNSA. DNA of the CDR3: TGTGCCAGCGATAGGAGCCGAGGGGGCTATGGCTACACCTTC. This gives the protein CASDRSRGGYGYTF.

This clone was recorded a few times. The chain has TRBV25-1 and TRBJ1-2, with a tentative D call TRBD1 (6 bases). This CDR3 region has 16 residues. V lost 2 bases and J lost 2, with 15 bases in between. Looked up from germline, CDR1 is MGHDK and CDR2 is SYGVNS. The CDR3 protein is CASSEGGGESNYGYTF. The DNA for the CDR3 is TGTGCCAGCAGTGAAGGAGGGGGGGAGTCGAACTATGGCTACACCTTC.

This chain uses TRBV5-5 with TRBJ1-2; 9 nucleotides align to TRBD1. V gave up 4 bases and J gave up 7 bases; unmatched junction bases: 8. The CDR3 has 14 amino acids. Germline V gene lookup returns CDR1 SGHKS and CDR2 YYEKEE (reference sequence). The CDR3 nucleotides read TGTGCCAGCAGCGAAACCGGGACAGGGTTTGGCTACACCTTC. Its translation: CASSETGTGFGYTF.

The chain is built from TRBV10-3 and TRBJ1-2; no clear D. Germline V gene lookup returns CDR1 ENHRY and CDR2 SYGVKD. This CDR3 has 11 residues. Trimming cost V 10 bases and J 3 bases, with 9 bases left between them. The CDR3 DNA follows: TGTGCCACCTCTCGGGACTATGGCTACACCTTC. Translating gives CATSRDYGYTF.

The chain employs TRBV11-1 and TRBJ2-5, with TRBD1 matching over 7 bases. The CDR3 contains 15 residues. The germline V gene has CDR1 SGHAT and CDR2 FQDESV (reference sequence). V shed 7 bases and J 3 bases; nucleotides not matched to a gene: 11. As DNA, the CDR3 is TGTGCCAGCACCCTTACCGACAGGGCGGAAGAGACCCAGTACTTC. The encoded protein is CASTLTDRAEETQYF.